The clone carrying this T cell receptor beta chain was seen repeatedly, ten times or more. What it binds is not known. This record belongs to a study of T-cell reconstitution after alpha-beta-depleted transplantation in children. Findings of the study overall: When one year had passed after transplant, most T-cell counts and diversity came from newly produced T cells. Day-60 TCRbeta diversity that was high in some patients was derived from surviving recipient T cells and thymic progenitors. The study reportedly traced alpha-beta T cells about two months after transplant to several hundred expanded graft clones.

From germline, CDR1 is DFQATT and CDR2 SNEGSKA (reference sequence). This CDR3 comprises 11 residues. V lost 4 bases, J lost 5 bases, and 8 bases lay in between. For TCRbeta, the library was prepared with unique molecular identifiers. TCRdb used MiXCR to reprocess the PCR reads, holding one entry per CDR3 protein. In the table there are about 580,000 distinct CDR3 sequences, 20% to 25% of which are singletons. This sequence joins TRBV20-1 and TRBJ2-5; TRBD2 might be the D (5 bases). This clonotype was obtained from a boy under three years old who had a stem cell transplant for acute myeloid leukemia, so the T cells may come from the graft donor. The sample was PBMCs, mostly from graft donor cells, taken 360 days after TCRalphabeta/CD19-depleted stem cell transplant. The CDR3 sequence: CSATGSETQYF. CDR3 coding DNA: TGCAGTGCTACTGGGAGTGAGACCCAGTACTTC.